The following is a T cell receptor beta chain sequence with its context. The data are from a study of blood T cell repertoires in COVID-19. The CDR3 extends over 19 amino acids. Germline assignment: CDR1 ENHRY and CDR2 SYGVKD. Trimming removed 6 bases from V and 2 bases from J; junction bases left unmatched: 15. Recruits, aged about 18 to 100 years, lived in some 25 US areas. Participant-reported clinical history was the basis for cohort assignment. Per the authors' pipeline: Estimated nucleated cell counts came from reference gene primer amplification. Clones were sequenced by immunoSEQ multiplex PCR, and TCRdb holds only the in-frame ones, with some missing. For V, J and clone size, that table is used; D and trimming come from the DNA. Of some 250,000 clones listed, approximately 83% were seen once; the top ten hold roughly 3.5%.

This TCR came from a woman aged 40 to 50 with acute COVID-19. V gene TRBV10-3 combines with J gene TRBJ2-2; TRBD2 matches 10 bases. Sequencing was carried out using PBMCs or T cells enriched from blood (not recorded which). The CDR3 DNA reads as TGTGCCATCAGACTTGGACAGGGAGCTAGCGGGAGCAACACCGGGGAGCTGTTTTTT. Encoded protein: CAIRLGQGASGSNTGELFF.